These T cell receptor beta chains were read from a single sample in a study of Ad26.COV2.S vaccination and SARS-CoV-2 variants. TCRdb's copy holds only in-frame clones and misses some; the assay was immunoSEQ multiplex PCR. The table lists about 350,000 clones, approximately 86% of them singletons. This specimen consisted of peripheral blood, obtained in a trial of Ad26.COV2.S vaccine versus placebo. Receptor source: a person between 18 and 59 years old who received the Ad26.COV2.S COVID-19 vaccine or a placebo. CDR3s include the opening cysteine and the closing phenylalanine or tryptophan. The D gene is left open where the match is weak. A clone size is listed for some rows: how often the clone was seen (once, few, many), or a class if it is expanded.

V,length,J,D,size,DNA,CDR3
TRBV7-9,15,TRBJ2-1,TRBD2,once,TGTGCCAGCAGCCCAGGACTAGGACCAGACAATGAGCAGTTCTTC,CASSPGLGPDNEQFF
TRBV7-8,14,TRBJ1-5,.,.,TGTGCCAGCAGCCTAACCGGGCCACATCAGCCCCAGCATTTT,CASSLTGPHQPQHF
TRBV5-1,15,TRBJ1-6,.,.,TGCGCCAGCAGGCTCGGGGGAAAGGGAAATTCACCCCTCCACTTT,CASRLGGKGNSPLHF
TRBV5-8,15,TRBJ1-1,.,.,TGTGCCAGCCATCGATGGGGTCAGCAGAACACTGAAGCTTTCTTT,CASHRWGQQNTEAFF
TRBV29-1,13,TRBJ2-7,TRBD1,.,TGCAGCGTTGAACGACAGGGGGTCTACGAGCAGTACTTC,CSVERQGVYEQYF
TRBV7-2,17,TRBJ2-2,.,.,TGTGCCAGCAGCTTAAGTCGCGGGGTAGGGTTGTCCGGGGAGCTGTTTTTT,CASSLSRGVGLSGELFF
TRBV27,15,TRBJ2-3,TRBD1,.,TGTGCCAGCAGTTTTAGAGCGACAGGGTCAGATACGCAGTATTTT,CASSFRATGSDTQYF
TRBV6-5,14,TRBJ2-7,TRBD1,.,TGTGCCAGCAGCCGTCAGGGGGAGAGGGACGAGCAGTACTTC,CASSRQGERDEQYF
TRBV11-2,17,TRBJ2-1,.,.,TGTGCCAGCAGCTTAGCTTCAACTGTGGGCTCCTACAATGAGCAGTTCTTC,CASSLASTVGSYNEQFF
TRBV6-1,15,TRBJ2-5,TRBD1,once,TGTGCCAGCAGTGAGGGGGGACAGGGTCCCGGGACCCAGTACTTC,CASSEGGQGPGTQYF
TRBV6-5,12,TRBJ2-7,TRBD2,.,TGTGCCAGCAGCATCACGGGGGGTTTAGAGTACTTC,CASSITGGLEYF
TRBV4-1,21,TRBJ2-4,TRBD2,.,TGCGCCAGCAGCCAAGAAGAGGCTAGCGGGAGGAGAGTCGGGGCCAAAAACATTCAGTACTTC,CASSQEEASGRRVGAKNIQYF
TRBV11-2,13,TRBJ2-7,.,once,TGTGCCAGCAGCGCTACATTATGGAACGAGCAGTACTTC,CASSATLWNEQYF
TRBV7-2,18,TRBJ1-3,.,.,TGTGCCAGCAGCTTGGGCCCGGCGGGAGGGAGCTCTGGAAACACCATATATTTT,CASSLGPAGGSSGNTIYF
TRBV5-1,14,TRBJ2-3,TRBD2,.,TGCGCCAGCAGCTTGGCCAGCGGGGCAGATACGCAGTATTTT,CASSLASGADTQYF
TRBV2,13,TRBJ1-6,.,.,TGTGCCTGCACGACAGGCTATAATTCACCCCTCCACTTT,CACTTGYNSPLHF
TRBV28,14,TRBJ1-2,.,.,TGTGCCAGCAGTTTAACCGGGGATAACTATGGCTACACCTTC,CASSLTGDNYGYTF
TRBV1,17,TRBJ2-7,.,.,TGCACCAGCAGCCCGGCCCAGCGGGAGGGACCTTCCTACGAGCAGTACTTC,CTSSPAQREGPSYEQYF
TRBV6-5,13,TRBJ2-5,.,.,TGTGCCAGCGCGGCCGGGTCCCAAGAGACCCAGTACTTC,CASAAGSQETQYF
TRBV7-9,13,TRBJ2-5,.,.,TGTGCCAGCAGCTTAGGGCTTCAAGAGACCCAGTACTTC,CASSLGLQETQYF
TRBV12-3/TRBV12-4,12,TRBJ1-1,.,.,TGTGCCAGCAGTTTAGGACCGTATGAAGCTTTCTTT,CASSLGPYEAFF
TRBV4-1,16,TRBJ1-2,TRBD1,.,TGCGCCAGCAACCCCCGGGGGACAGGTATGAGATATGGCTACACCTTC,CASNPRGTGMRYGYTF
TRBV10-3,14,TRBJ2-2,.,.,TGTGCCATCGGGAACTTCGCGAACACCGGGGAGCTGTTTTTT,CAIGNFANTGELFF
TRBV12-5,15,TRBJ2-1,.,.,TGTGCTAGTGGTTCCGGGACCTCCTCCTACAATGAGCAGTTCTTC,CASGSGTSSYNEQFF
TRBV4-2,17,TRBJ2-1,.,.,TGTGCCAGCAGCCCGTCCCGGACCTCAAGCTCCTACAATGAGCAGTTCTTC,CASSPSRTSSSYNEQFF
TRBV28,14,TRBJ1-5,.,.,TGTGCCAGCAGTTTGAACAGCCTATACCAGCCCCAGCATTTT,CASSLNSLYQPQHF
TRBV2,14,TRBJ1-5,.,.,TGTGCCAGCAGTGAAAGGGTGAGCAATCAGCCCCAGCATTTT,CASSERVSNQPQHF
TRBV5-8,13,TRBJ1-4,.,once,TGTGCCAGCAGCCCACGGGGGGATGAAAAACTGTTTTTT,CASSPRGDEKLFF
TRBV3-1/TRBV3-2,13,TRBJ2-5,.,.,TGTGCCAGCAGCCAATATGGGGAAGAGACCCAGTACTTC,CASSQYGEETQYF
TRBV30,14,TRBJ1-3,.,.,TGTGCCTGGAGTGCCGACTCAAGTGGAAACACCATATATTTT,CAWSADSSGNTIYF
TRBV7-8,16,TRBJ2-5,.,.,TGTGCCAGCAGCTTGGGGTGGACAGCCGGCCAAGAGACCCAGTACTTC,CASSLGWTAGQETQYF
TRBV27,13,TRBJ1-2,.,.,TGTGCCAGCACCCAGGACGTAAGCTATGGCTACACCTTC,CASTQDVSYGYTF
TRBV5-1,16,TRBJ1-3,TRBD1,once,TGCGCCAGCAGCAGAACCGGGACAGGGTTTGGAAACACCATATATTTT,CASSRTGTGFGNTIYF
TRBV2,15,TRBJ2-2,.,.,TGTGCCAGCACCCTGGGACGGATTAACACCGGGGAGCTGTTTTTT,CASTLGRINTGELFF
TRBV7-9,19,TRBJ2-1,TRBD2,once,TGTGCCAGCAGCTTATTCACGCGGACTAGCGGGATTACCTACAATGAGCAGTTCTTC,CASSLFTRTSGITYNEQFF
TRBV20-1,12,TRBJ1-1,TRBD1,.,TGCAGTGCTAGTGTGCAGACAGGGTGGGCTTTCTTT,CSASVQTGWAFF
TRBV9,15,TRBJ1-2,TRBD1,.,TGTGCCAGCAGCGTCGAGTACGCGACAGGGTATGGCTACACCTTC,CASSVEYATGYGYTF
TRBV28,16,TRBJ2-7,.,.,TGTGCCAGCAGGGGTGACGGCTGGGGAGCCTCCTACGAGCAGTACTTC,CASRGDGWGASYEQYF
TRBV24-1,16,TRBJ1-5,TRBD1,.,TGTGCCACCAGTGACCCCGGGACAGGGAGCAATCAGCCCCAGCATTTT,CATSDPGTGSNQPQHF
TRBV11-1,16,TRBJ2-3,.,.,TGTGCCAGCAGCTTAACCCTGGGTGGAGGCACAGATACGCAGTATTTT,CASSLTLGGGTDTQYF
TRBV12-3/TRBV12-4,13,TRBJ2-7,.,.,TGTGCCAGCAGTTTTCAAGTGTCTAGCGAGCAGTACTTC,CASSFQVSSEQYF
TRBV27,15,TRBJ2-5,TRBD2,.,TGTGCCAGCAGTTTAGTAGCGGGGAACCAAGAGACCCAGTACTTC,CASSLVAGNQETQYF
TRBV4-3,14,TRBJ1-1,.,.,TGCGCCAGCAGCCAAGATGTAGGGGGCACTGAAGCTTTCTTT,CASSQDVGGTEAFF
TRBV5-1,14,TRBJ1-1,TRBD1,.,TGCGCCAGCAGCCCGGGACAGCGATACACTGAAGCTTTCTTT,CASSPGQRYTEAFF
TRBV6-2/TRBV6-3,13,TRBJ2-7,TRBD2,.,TGTGCCAGCAGTTCCGGGACTAGCTACGAGCAGTACTTC,CASSSGTSYEQYF
TRBV14,16,TRBJ2-3,TRBD2,.,TGTGCCAGCAGCCAGGGGCGAGCGGGGCACACAGATACGCAGTATTTT,CASSQGRAGHTDTQYF
TRBV6-1,12,TRBJ1-6,.,.,TGTGCCAGCAGTGAAGGGGTGCCACCCCTCCACTTT,CASSEGVPPLHF
TRBV3-1/TRBV3-2,15,TRBJ1-1,.,.,TGTGCCAGCAGCCGACGAGGACACCCTAACACTGAAGCTTTCTTT,CASSRRGHPNTEAFF
TRBV27,15,TRBJ2-7,.,.,TGTGCCAGCAGTTTAAGATGGATGTTGAGCAGCGAGCAGTACTTC,CASSLRWMLSSEQYF
TRBV6-5,14,TRBJ1-2,.,once,TGTGCCAGCACCCCCATGGGAGGGCAGACTGGCTACACCTTC,CASTPMGGQTGYTF